These 24 T cell receptor beta chains share one sample of origin, sequenced in a study of blood T cell repertoires in COVID-19. The protocol was immunoSEQ multiplex PCR, while the TCRdb copy is restricted to in-frame clones and leaves out a portion. The table shows 150,000 to 200,000 clones, with around nine tenths occurring only once. Sequencing was performed on peripheral blood. The receptors were sampled from a woman in her seventies with COVID-19, enrolled during active disease.

The CDR3 sequence: CASKQGGNYGYTF. The CDR3 coding sequence is TGTGCCAGCAAACAAGGGGGCAACTATGGCTACACCTTC. The chain links TRBV28 to TRBJ1-2; 7 bases agree with TRBD1. The germline V gene has CDR1 MDHEN and CDR2 SYDVKM. This CDR3 comprises 13 residues. The V gene end was trimmed by 7 bases and the J gene end by 2 bases; junction bases not matched to a gene: 4.

This chain links TRBV28 with TRBJ1-2, with D maybe TRBD1 (6 bases). CDR3 length equals 11 residues. Germline CDR1 is MDHEN and CDR2 is SYDVKM. Between the trimmed V and J ends, which lost 10 bases and 8 bases, there was a span of 14 bases. The CDR3 here is CANSGGRGYTF. CDR3 DNA sequence: TGTGCCAATTCTGGGGGCCGGGGCTACACCTTC.

The chain employs TRBV6-5 and TRBJ1-2, with no clear D. Germline loops: CDR1 MNHEY, CDR2 SVGAGI. Between the trimmed V and J ends, which lost 6 bases and 4 bases, there was a span of 12 bases. The CDR3 covers 13 residues. The CDR3 sequence: CASSTTATYGYTF. CDR3 DNA sequence: TGTGCCAGCAGCACCACAGCAACCTATGGCTACACCTTC.

The chain links TRBV28 to TRBJ1-6; 8 bases are a match to TRBD1. CDR1 MDHEN and CDR2 SYDVKM come from the germline V gene. The ends lost 4 bases at V and 4 bases at J; junction bases unmatched: 12. The CDR3 length is 18 residues. In nucleotides, the CDR3 is TGTGCCAGCAGTTCTTACGCCAACAGGGGGACTTATAATTCACCCCTCCACTTT. This codes for CASSSYANRGTYNSPLHF.

The chain links TRBV6-6 to TRBJ2-7; TRBD1 aligns across 10 bases. The trim removed 4 bases at V and 5 bases at J, leaving 8 bases unmatched. The CDR3 is 15 amino acids. The germline CDR1 and CDR2 sequences are MNHNY and SVGAGI (reference sequence). The chain's CDR3 is CASSSTGQGRNEQYF. The CDR3 DNA follows: TGTGCCAGCAGTTCCACGGGACAGGGGAGAAACGAGCAGTACTTC.

This chain connects TRBV9 to TRBJ2-1, with 11 positions matching TRBD2. J was trimmed by 4 bases and V by 4 bases; bases with no gene match: 7. There are 16 residues in the CDR3. CDR1 is SGDLS, CDR2 YYNGEE, per germline. DNA for the CDR3: TGTGCCAGCAGCCCGACCGGGACTAGCGGATACAATGAGCAGTTCTTC. It codes for CASSPTGTSGYNEQFF.

The chain combines TRBV11-3 with TRBJ2-5, with 7 bases identical to TRBD1. The CDR3 length is 15 residues. V shed 3 bases and J 1 base; nucleotides not matched to a gene: 5. Germline V gene sequence: CDR1 SGHNT, CDR2 YENEEA. In nucleotides, the CDR3 is TGTGCCAGCAGCTTCGGACAGGACTCCCAAGAGACCCAGTACTTC. This codes for CASSFGQDSQETQYF.

V gene TRBV24-1 combines with J gene TRBJ2-1; TRBD2 matches at 12 bases. In germline, CDR1 is KGHDR, CDR2 SFDVKD. This CDR3 has 14 amino acids. Trimming took 7 bases from V and 9 from J; bases not matched to a gene: 6. The CDR3 is CATRASGRAGEQFF. The CDR3 coding sequence is TGTGCCACCAGGGCTAGCGGGAGGGCCGGTGAGCAGTTCTTC.

The chain employs TRBV30 and TRBJ1-3; D gene ambiguous. This CDR3 comprises 13 residues. The germline V gene has CDR1 GTSNPN and CDR2 SVGIG (reference sequence). Trimming removed 2 bases at V and 1 base at J, with 6 bases between. CDR3 sequence: CAWSIPSGNTIYF. The CDR3 DNA is TGTGCCTGGAGTATCCCTTCTGGAAACACCATATATTTT.

This clone was observed a handful of times. This CDR3 is also generated by other DNA sequences in the sample. This chain connects TRBV6-5 to TRBJ1-1; TRBD1 agrees at 8 bases. CDR1 is MNHEY, CDR2 SVGAGI, per germline. Germline trimming cut 5 bases from V and 0 bases from J; bases unmatched to any gene: 2. The CDR3 length is 14 residues. The CDR3 DNA reads TGTGCCAGCAGTCGGGACAGGATGAACACTGAAGCTTTCTTT. It encodes CASSRDRMNTEAFF.

The CDR3 sequence is CASSPPDRAIQPQHF. The CDR3 DNA is TGTGCCAGCAGTCCCCCGGACAGGGCCATTCAGCCCCAGCATTTT. The V call is TRBV28, the J call TRBJ1-5; 8 nucleotides align to TRBD1. The germline gives CDR1 MDHEN, CDR2 SYDVKM. V was pared by 5 bases and J by 6 bases, with 9 bases of the junction left unmatched. This CDR3 is built from 15 residues.

The chain recombines TRBV7-2 with TRBJ1-4; TRBD1 is a possible D gene (5 bases). V shed 4 bases and J shed 4 bases, with 13 bases lying between them. Germline values: CDR1 SGHTA, CDR2 FQGNSA. This CDR3 has 15 residues. The CDR3 region is CASSYQGLVNEKLFF. DNA of the CDR3: TGTGCCAGCAGCTACCAGGGCCTCGTTAATGAAAAACTGTTTTTT.

The chain is built from TRBV5-4 and TRBJ2-1; D is possibly TRBD1 (6 bases). Trimming stripped 0 bases from V and 5 bases from J, with 12 bases between. The CDR3 contains 15 residues. Germline V gives CDR1 SGHNT, CDR2 YYREEE (reference sequence). The CDR3 protein is CASSLDGTSNNEQFF. DNA for the CDR3: TGTGCCAGCAGCTTGGATGGGACAAGTAACAATGAGCAGTTCTTC.

This chain joins TRBV11-2 and TRBJ1-2; D unresolved. The CDR3 consists of 13 residues. The V end lost 5 bases, the J end lost 3 bases, and 10 bases lay between the germline ends. CDR1 is SGHAT, CDR2 FQNNGV, per germline. The chain's CDR3 is CASSPQEDYGYTF. The CDR3 bases are TGTGCCAGCAGCCCGCAGGAGGACTATGGCTACACCTTC.

V and J are TRBV7-8 and TRBJ2-4; no clear D gene. This CDR3 contains 14 residues. Germline loops: CDR1 SGHVS, CDR2 FQNEAQ. The V end was cut by 2 bases, the J end by 9 bases, with 14 bases between. In DNA form, the CDR3 reads TGTGCCAGCAGCTTAAGTACGGAGTTTACCATTCAGTACTTC. Translation gives CASSLSTEFTIQYF.

This clone has only one observation. V usage is TRBV30 and J usage is TRBJ1-3, with no clear D. Germline V gene lookup returns CDR1 GTSNPN and CDR2 SVGIG (reference sequence). The CDR3 is 15 residues long. Between the trimmed V and J ends, which lost 2 bases and 2 bases, there was a span of 13 bases. The CDR3 region is CAWSPPGWAGNTIYF. CDR3 sequence (DNA): TGTGCCTGGAGTCCCCCGGGGTGGGCTGGAAACACCATATATTTT. The full variable domain, rest sourced from reference TRBV30 and TRBJ1-3, is SQTIHQWPATLVQPVGSPLSLECTVEGTSNPNLYWYRQAAGRGLQLLFYSVGIGQISSEVPQNLSASRPQDRQFILSSKKLLLSDSGFYLCAWSPPGWAGNTIYFGEGSWLTVV.

The chain is built from TRBV29-1 and TRBJ2-3; 11 nucleotides match TRBD2. The CDR3 consists of 14 residues. Trimming cost V 2 bases and J 13 bases; bases outside gene matches: 11. Germline lookup yields CDR1 SQVTM and CDR2 ANQGSEA. The CDR3 DNA reads as TGCAGCGTTGAAAGCGTAGCGGGAGGGCCTTTGGAGTATTTT. Translation gives CSVESVAGGPLEYF.

The count of this clone is one. The V and J genes are TRBV5-1 and TRBJ1-2; 8 bases are a match to TRBD1. CDR1 SGHRS and CDR2 YFSETQ come from the germline V gene. Trimming at V came to 4 bases and at J to 4 bases, leaving 6 bases not matched to a gene. This CDR3 is built from 14 residues. The CDR3: CASSATGTGYGYTF. CDR3 DNA sequence: TGCGCCAGCAGCGCTACCGGGACAGGCTATGGCTACACCTTC.

The chain joins TRBV30 to TRBJ2-7, with D possibly being TRBD1 (5 bases). The CDR3 runs to 11 residues. Deletions cut 2 bases from V and 7 bases from J, with 9 bases between. Per germline, CDR1 GTSNPN and CDR2 SVGIG (reference sequence). The CDR3 nucleotides read TGTGCCTGGAGTAGTAAGGGGGAGCAGTACTTC. This sequence encodes CAWSSKGEQYF.

The CDR3, as DNA: TGCAGCGTCGTACAGGGGCTGGGCACTGAAGCTTTCTTT. Translation gives CSVVQGLGTEAFF. The gene calls are TRBV29-1 and TRBJ1-1; 7 bases map to TRBD1. Per germline, CDR1 SQVTM and CDR2 ANQGSEA. V lost 6 bases, J lost 4 bases, and 8 bases stayed unmatched. This CDR3 comprises 13 residues.

The J gene is TRBJ1-5, the V gene TRBV3-1 (or the pseudogene TRBV3-2); D unclear. The CDR3 covers 16 residues. Germline loops: CDR1 LGHDT, CDR2 YNNKEL (reference sequence). Trimming stripped 0 bases from V and 2 bases from J, with 11 bases between. The CDR3: CASSQDSRSGNQPQHF. DNA of the CDR3: TGTGCCAGCAGCCAAGATTCAAGGAGTGGCAATCAGCCCCAGCATTTT.

V usage is TRBV5-6 and J usage is TRBJ2-7, with 8 positions matching TRBD2. Germline V gives CDR1 SGHDT, CDR2 YYEEEE. J was trimmed by 0 bases and V by 1 base; bases with no gene match: 0. CDR3 length equals 14 residues. CDR3 in amino acids: CASSLSGSSYEQYF. The CDR3 coding sequence is TGTGCCAGCAGCTTGAGCGGGAGCTCCTACGAGCAGTACTTC.

The chain joins TRBV19 to TRBJ2-1; 8 bases match TRBD2. The V gene end was trimmed by 3 bases and the J gene end by 8 bases; junction bases not matched to a gene: 21. Germline V gene sequence: CDR1 LNHDA, CDR2 SQIVND (reference sequence). CDR3 size: 19 residues. The CDR3 sequence is CASSILTHLSGGRWDEQFF. In DNA, the CDR3 is TGTGCCAGTAGTATCCTTACCCACCTAAGTGGCGGGAGGTGGGATGAGCAGTTCTTC.

This sequence joins TRBV6-5 and TRBJ1-5; D is undetermined. The V and J ends lost 0 bases and 5 bases respectively, with 5 bases between them. Germline assignment: CDR1 MNHEY and CDR2 SVGAGI. There are 13 residues in the CDR3. Written as DNA, the CDR3 is TGTGCCAGCAGTTACTCGAGGGATCAGCCCCAGCATTTT. Amino acid sequence: CASSYSRDQPQHF.